This T cell receptor (beta chain) was found in a study of blood T cells in healthy people across ages. Study results and caveats: Because sorting was not performed, PBMCs prevented conclusive naive versus antigen-experienced comparison.

Germline values: CDR1 SGHDN, CDR2 FVKESK. The CDR3 runs 16 residues. The J segment lost 4 bases and the V segment lost 4 bases, leaving 9 bases of the junction unmatched. Comments on this clonotype: The antigen is unknown.

Together with a sample-barcoded 5' primer, a J-beta primer mix was included in a second PCR lasting roughly 6 to 12 cycles. MiXCR, run by TCRdb on the 5' RACE reads, gives a single entry per CDR3 protein. The table has 1.5 million to 2 million distinct CDR3 sequences, around half seen once. This receptor was obtained from a woman aged 35 to 49 in good health. The chain uses TRBV14 and TRBJ1-1, with 10 bases lining up with TRBD1. Sequenced input: blood. The CDR3 DNA follows: TGTGCCAGCAGCCCATTGGGACAGGGGTTTGGCACTGAAGCTTTCTTT. Protein product: CASSPLGQGFGTEAFF.